This TCR beta chain is from a study of regulatory T cells in long-lasting Graves disease. Whole-study context: Graves' cases, newly diagnosed, had used antithyroid drugs under 3 months. Study-level results: Gene preferences differed: TRBV28, TRBJ1-2, TRBJ2-5 in persistent cases.

Indicated time point: newly diagnosed GD, antithyroid drugs for less than 3 months. After RNA was extracted from PBMCs, the TCR library was made from it. Trimming took 5 bases from V and 4 from J, leaving 19 bases between them. Germline values: CDR1 DFQATT, CDR2 SNEGSKA (reference sequence). CDR3 size: 15 residues. Library construction for TCR beta used iRepertoire HTBI primers and Arm-PCR of CDR3 regions. TCRdb reprocessed the multiplex PCR reads with MiXCR, giving one entry per CDR3 protein. The table lists approximately 560,000 distinct CDR3 sequences, more than 15% of them singletons, with 12% in the top ten. This clonotype appeared many times. Its target is unknown. This same sample was also part of a study on T cells in Graves' hyperthyroidism and ophthalmopathy. That paper states: The model anticipated ophthalmopathy a median about six months pre-onset.

The chain is built from TRBV20-1 and TRBJ2-3; possible D gene TRBD2, 6 bases. The sequence came from a man younger than 35 with Graves disease. Material: peripheral blood mononuclear cells (PBMCs), obtained at new diagnosis, from a patient treated with antithyroid drugs. In nucleotides, the CDR3 is TGCAGTGCTGTGGCCCGGGCTAGCGCCTCAGATACGCAGTATTTT. Residues: CSAVARASASDTQYF.